The rows below give T cell receptor beta chains drawn from one sample of a study of cytomegalovirus exposure and HLA in healthy donors. Here immunoSEQ multiplex PCR was the method, and the copy in TCRdb shows in-frame clones only, minus some. In the table there are about 160,000 clones, 80% to 85% of which are singletons. Specimen: PBMCs. Every receptor here comes from a man aged 30 to 39 in good health and CMV-seronegative. Each CDR3 is given with its conserved first and last residue. D genes are given only for firm matches. Expanded clones are given a class, and other clones once, few, many or no size at all.

D,V,size,J,CDR3,DNA
TRBD2,TRBV5-1,.,TRBJ2-1,CASTPLAGVSEQFF,TGCGCCAGCACCCCACTAGCGGGAGTATCTGAGCAGTTCTTC
.,TRBV5-4,.,TRBJ1-6,CASSLDLIGRNNSPLHF,TGTGCCAGCAGCTTGGATCTAATTGGGAGGAACAATTCACCCCTCCACTTT
.,TRBV6-6,.,TRBJ2-2,CASSHPMPGITGELFF,TGTGCCAGCAGCCACCCAATGCCCGGGATTACCGGGGAGCTGTTTTTT
TRBD1,TRBV6-5,.,TRBJ1-1,CASSTPGQATRAFF,TGTGCCAGCAGTACGCCGGGACAGGCAACCCGAGCTTTCTTT
TRBD1,TRBV5-4,.,TRBJ1-4,CASSGTGGNEKLFF,TGTGCCAGCAGCGGGACAGGGGGCAATGAAAAACTGTTTTTT
TRBD1,TRBV5-1,.,TRBJ1-2,CASRQETGAYQVF,TGCGCCAGCAGGCAAGAGACAGGGGCTTATCAGGTCTTC
TRBD1,TRBV27,.,TRBJ1-5,CASSLLGGGGNQPQHF,TGTGCCAGCAGCCTTCTAGGGGGCGGTGGCAATCAGCCCCAGCATTTT
TRBD1,TRBV15,.,TRBJ2-1,CATSREFARTGKRARANEQFF,TGTGCCACCAGCAGAGAGTTTGCTAGGACAGGGAAACGAGCGAGGGCCAATGAGCAGTTCTTC
TRBD1,TRBV7-9,.,TRBJ2-6,CASGGRGRPGANVLTF,TGTGCCAGCGGGGGTAGGGGGCGCCCTGGGGCCAACGTCCTGACTTTC
TRBD1,TRBV5-1,once,TRBJ1-1,CASSLGQTGAGYTEAFF,TGCGCCAGCAGCTTAGGCCAGACAGGGGCCGGGTACACTGAAGCTTTCTTT
.,TRBV6-7,.,TRBJ2-5,CASSRQLQTEPQETQYF,TGTGCCAGCAGTCGACAACTACAGACAGAACCCCAAGAGACCCAGTACTTC
.,TRBV29-1,.,TRBJ2-2,CSVAGTTTSRELFF,TGCAGCGTTGCCGGGACAACTACCTCCCGGGAGCTGTTTTTT
TRBD1,TRBV7-8,.,TRBJ1-5,CASSPPQGPNQPQHF,TGTGCCAGCAGCCCCCCACAGGGGCCTAATCAGCCCCAGCATTTT
.,TRBV2,.,TRBJ1-4,CASSARVQKLFF,TGTGCCAGCAGTGCCAGGGTCCAAAAACTGTTTTTT
.,TRBV5-1,.,TRBJ2-3,CASSLGIAESTDTQYF,TGCGCCAGCAGCTTGGGAATAGCGGAGAGCACAGATACGCAGTATTTT
.,TRBV9,.,TRBJ2-2,CASSTRQAPAGELFF,TGTGCCAGCAGCACCCGACAGGCACCTGCAGGGGAGCTGTTTTTT
.,TRBV29-1,.,TRBJ2-7,CSVEVAGVPSYEQYF,TGCAGCGTTGAAGTGGCAGGGGTTCCCTCCTACGAGCAGTACTTC
TRBD2,TRBV5-7,once,TRBJ2-1,CTSSLGSGPFRSSYNEQFF,TGTACCAGCAGCTTGGGTAGCGGGCCATTTAGGAGCTCCTACAATGAGCAGTTCTTC
TRBD1,TRBV4-1,once,TRBJ2-7,CASSQEDRGGYEQYF,TGCGCCAGCAGCCAAGAGGACAGGGGAGGCTACGAGCAGTACTTC
.,TRBV5-4,.,TRBJ1-4,CASSRGAQGYEKLFF,TGTGCCAGCAGCCGAGGGGCGCAGGGGTATGAAAAACTGTTTTTT
TRBD2,TRBV29-1,.,TRBJ2-3,CSVDLAGMDTQYF,TGCAGCGTAGACCTAGCGGGAATGGATACGCAGTATTTT
.,TRBV6-1,few,TRBJ1-6,CASSDRVGNSPLHF,TGTGCCAGCAGTGACAGGGTGGGGAATTCACCCCTCCACTTT
.,TRBV30,.,TRBJ2-7,CAWSVQGRLYEQYF,TGTGCCTGGAGTGTACAGGGACGCCTATACGAGCAGTACTTC
.,TRBV6-1,.,TRBJ1-4,CASTGLEEKLFF,TGTGCCAGTACAGGGCTAGAAGAAAAACTGTTTTTT
.,TRBV29-1,few,TRBJ2-7,CSVEDVAAYEQYF,TGCAGCGTTGAAGATGTCGCAGCCTACGAGCAGTACTTC
.,TRBV7-9,.,TRBJ2-5,CASSLGQTQYF,TGTGCCAGCAGCTTAGGGCAGACCCAGTACTTC
TRBD1,TRBV30,.,TRBJ1-6,CAWRGQGYNSPLHF,TGTGCCTGGAGGGGACAGGGCTATAATTCACCCCTCCACTTT
TRBD2,TRBV18,.,TRBJ2-3,CASTRTSGFMRADTQYF,TGTGCCAGCACGCGGACTAGCGGCTTCATGAGGGCAGATACGCAGTATTTT
TRBD2,TRBV2,.,TRBJ2-1,CASSAPGTSGNEQFF,TGTGCCAGCAGTGCCCCCGGGACTAGCGGGAATGAGCAGTTCTTC
TRBD1,TRBV2,.,TRBJ1-1,CASSAGQARNTEAFF,TGTGCCAGCAGTGCCGGACAGGCCCGGAACACTGAAGCTTTCTTT
.,TRBV30,.,TRBJ2-3,CAWTRATTDTQYF,TGTGCCTGGACGAGGGCCACCACAGATACGCAGTATTTT
TRBD1,TRBV27,.,TRBJ2-7,CASSPPTGKGYEQYF,TGTGCCAGCAGTCCGCCGACAGGGAAAGGCTACGAGCAGTACTTC
.,TRBV2,.,TRBJ1-2,CASSGGGSGYTF,TGTGCCAGCAGTGGGGGAGGGTCTGGCTACACCTTC
TRBD1,TRBV2,.,TRBJ1-2,CASSGDPGQGTWGYTF,TGTGCCAGCAGTGGGGATCCGGGACAGGGGACATGGGGCTACACCTTC
TRBD2,TRBV15,.,TRBJ2-3,CATSRLAGVSTDTQYF,TGTGCCACCAGCAGATTAGCGGGAGTCAGCACAGATACGCAGTATTTT
.,TRBV5-6,once,TRBJ2-7,CASSPRGIGPYEQYF,TGTGCCAGCAGCCCCCGAGGGATCGGCCCCTACGAGCAGTACTTC
.,TRBV7-2,.,TRBJ2-7,CASSLEGFFGPNTACEQYF,TGTGCCAGCAGCTTAGAGGGGTTCTTCGGTCCCAACACAGCGTGCGAGCAGTACTTC
TRBD1,TRBV7-9,.,TRBJ2-7,CASSLFSVDRARLRQYF,TGTGCCAGCAGCTTATTCAGTGTGGACAGGGCGCGTTTGAGGCAGTACTTC
.,TRBV19,.,TRBJ2-7,CASSINPTGPYEQYF,TGTGCCAGTAGTATTAATCCCACAGGGCCCTACGAGCAGTACTTC
.,TRBV29-1,once,TRBJ2-4,CSVGGRTMVQYF,TGCAGCGTGGGGGGTAGGACAATGGTTCAGTACTTC
.,TRBV19,.,TRBJ1-1,CASSIEATEAFF,TGTGCCAGTAGTATAGAGGCCACTGAAGCTTTCTTT
TRBD1,TRBV6-5,.,TRBJ1-6,CASSRQGLGSPLHF,TGTGCCAGCAGTAGACAGGGTCTCGGTTCACCCCTCCACTTT
.,TRBV28,.,TRBJ2-5,CASRSLLTKETQYF,TGTGCCAGCAGATCCCTCCTTACTAAGGAGACCCAGTACTTC
TRBD1,TRBV7-8,.,TRBJ1-1,CASSDRTGMNTEAFF,TGTGCCAGCAGCGACAGGACAGGGATGAACACTGAAGCTTTCTTT